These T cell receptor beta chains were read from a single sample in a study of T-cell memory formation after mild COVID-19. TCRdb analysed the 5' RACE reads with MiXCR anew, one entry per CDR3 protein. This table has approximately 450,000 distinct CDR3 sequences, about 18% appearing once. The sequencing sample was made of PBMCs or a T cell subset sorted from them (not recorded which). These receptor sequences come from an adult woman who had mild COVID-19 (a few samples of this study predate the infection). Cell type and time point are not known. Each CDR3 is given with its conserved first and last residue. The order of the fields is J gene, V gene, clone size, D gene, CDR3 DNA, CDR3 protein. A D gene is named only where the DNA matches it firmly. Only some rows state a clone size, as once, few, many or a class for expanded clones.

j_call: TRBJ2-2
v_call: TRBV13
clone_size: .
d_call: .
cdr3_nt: TGTGCCAGCAGTCGGCTCGGAGGGGGTCCTAACACCGGGGAGCTGTTTTTT
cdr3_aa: CASSRLGGGPNTGELFF

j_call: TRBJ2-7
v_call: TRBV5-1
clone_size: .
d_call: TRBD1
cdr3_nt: TGCGCCAGCAGCTTGACAGGGGGCGTCTACGAGCAGTACTTC
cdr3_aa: CASSLTGGVYEQYF

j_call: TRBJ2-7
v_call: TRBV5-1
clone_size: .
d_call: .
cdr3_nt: TGCGCCAGCAGCCAGGACACGGGGGATCAGAACGAGCAGTACTTC
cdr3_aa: CASSQDTGDQNEQYF

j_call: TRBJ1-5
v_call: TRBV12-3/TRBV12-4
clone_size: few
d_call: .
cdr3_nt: TGTGCCAGCACCCCGGGTCGGAGCAATCAGCCCCAGCATTTT
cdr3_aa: CASTPGRSNQPQHF

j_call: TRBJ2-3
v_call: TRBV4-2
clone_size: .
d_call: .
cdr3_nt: TGTGCCAGCAGCCAAGAAGGTCCAGATACGCAGTATTTT
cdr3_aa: CASSQEGPDTQYF

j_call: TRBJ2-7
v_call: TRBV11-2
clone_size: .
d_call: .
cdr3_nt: TGTGCCAGCAGCTTTCCCCCATCCTACGAGCAGTACTTC
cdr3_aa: CASSFPPSYEQYF

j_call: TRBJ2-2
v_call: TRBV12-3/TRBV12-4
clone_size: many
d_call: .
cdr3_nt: TGTGCCAGCAGTTTAAGTTCCGGGGAGCTGTTTTTT
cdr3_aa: CASSLSSGELFF

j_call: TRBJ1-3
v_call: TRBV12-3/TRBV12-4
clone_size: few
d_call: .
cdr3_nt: TGTGCCAGCAGTTTAGGTGTACCCTCTGGAAACACCATATATTTT
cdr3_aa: CASSLGVPSGNTIYF

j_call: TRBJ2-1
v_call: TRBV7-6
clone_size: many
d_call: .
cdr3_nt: TGTGCCAGCAGCTTAGACGCGGGATTCTATGAGCAGTTCTTC
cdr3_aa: CASSLDAGFYEQFF

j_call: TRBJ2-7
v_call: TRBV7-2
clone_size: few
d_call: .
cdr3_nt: TGTGCCAGCAGCCAAAGGGCTGGCTACGAGCAGTACTTC
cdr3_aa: CASSQRAGYEQYF

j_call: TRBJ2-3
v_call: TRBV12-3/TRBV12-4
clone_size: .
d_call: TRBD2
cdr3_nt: TGTGCCAGCAGTGCTAGCGGGAGGGTAGGAGATACGCAGTATTTT
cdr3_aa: CASSASGRVGDTQYF

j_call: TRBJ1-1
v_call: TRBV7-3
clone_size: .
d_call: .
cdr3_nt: TGTGCCAGCAGCTTAGGATATGGGAACACTGAAGCTTTCTTT
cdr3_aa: CASSLGYGNTEAFF

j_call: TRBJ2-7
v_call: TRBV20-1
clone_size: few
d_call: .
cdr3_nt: TGCAGTGCTAGAGATCAGGACGGACCTCTCGACGAGCAGTACTTC
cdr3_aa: CSARDQDGPLDEQYF

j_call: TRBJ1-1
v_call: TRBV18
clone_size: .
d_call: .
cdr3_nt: TGTGCCAGCTCACCCGGAGGAAGGCCGGGGATGGCTTTCTTT
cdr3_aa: CASSPGGRPGMAFF

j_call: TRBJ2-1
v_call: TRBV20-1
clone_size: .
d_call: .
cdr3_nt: TGCAGTGCCCCGGACAGCCGACTACCATGGAACAATGAGCAGTTCTTC
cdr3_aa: CSAPDSRLPWNNEQFF

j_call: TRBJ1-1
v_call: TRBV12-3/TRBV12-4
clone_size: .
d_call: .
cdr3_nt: TGTGCCAGCAGTTTTTTTCTTAGGGGGGACACTGAAGCTTTCTTT
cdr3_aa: CASSFFLRGDTEAFF

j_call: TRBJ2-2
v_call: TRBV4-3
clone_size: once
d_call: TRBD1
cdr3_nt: TGCGCCAGCAGCCGCAGCCGGGCAGGGGGCAGGGACACCGGGGAGCTGTTTTTT
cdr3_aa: CASSRSRAGGRDTGELFF

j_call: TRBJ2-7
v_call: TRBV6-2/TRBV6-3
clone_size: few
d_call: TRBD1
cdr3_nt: TGTGCCAGCAATAAGGGGGCGAGGGCCTACGAGCAGTACTTC
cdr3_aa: CASNKGARAYEQYF

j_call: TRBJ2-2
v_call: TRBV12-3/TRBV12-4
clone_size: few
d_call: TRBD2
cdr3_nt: TGTGCCAGCAGTTTGGGGGGGGGTCGGACCGGGGAGCTGTTTTTT
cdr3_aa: CASSLGGGRTGELFF

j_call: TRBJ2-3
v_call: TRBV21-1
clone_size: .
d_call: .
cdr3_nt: TGTGCCAGCAGCGGTCTAGCGGGAACCTGCGGAGGTACGCAGTATTTT
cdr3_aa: CASSGLAGTCGGTQYF

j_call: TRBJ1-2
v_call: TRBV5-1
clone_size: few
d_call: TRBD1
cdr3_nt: TGCGCCAGCAGCAAGGCACCGACAGGGCTCGACATTGAGGGGATCACCTTC
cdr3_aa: CASSKAPTGLDIEGITF

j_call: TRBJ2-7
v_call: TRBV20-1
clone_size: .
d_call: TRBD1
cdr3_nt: TGCAGTGCTAGCGGGACAGGGAAACCCTACGAGCAGTACTTC
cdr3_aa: CSASGTGKPYEQYF

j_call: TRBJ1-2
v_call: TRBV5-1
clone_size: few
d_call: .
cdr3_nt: TGCGCCAGCAGCTTGACGGGACCTAGGGGCTATGGCTACACCTTC
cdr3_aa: CASSLTGPRGYGYTF

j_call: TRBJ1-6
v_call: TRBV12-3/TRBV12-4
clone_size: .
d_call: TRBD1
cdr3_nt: TGTGCCAGCAACCCGACAGGGGGGTATTCACCCCTCCACTTT
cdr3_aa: CASNPTGGYSPLHF

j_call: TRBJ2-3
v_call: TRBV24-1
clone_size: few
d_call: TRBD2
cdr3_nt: TGTGCCACCAGTGATTTCTCTAGCGGGATATCAGATACGCAGTATTTT
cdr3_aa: CATSDFSSGISDTQYF

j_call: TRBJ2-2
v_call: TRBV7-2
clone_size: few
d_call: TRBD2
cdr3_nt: TGTGCCAGCAGCTTAGGGCTAGCGGGAGTGGGCGGGGAGCTGTTTTTT
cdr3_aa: CASSLGLAGVGGELFF

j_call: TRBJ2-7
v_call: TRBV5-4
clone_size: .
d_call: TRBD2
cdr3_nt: TGTGCCAGCAGCTCTCCTACTAGCGGGGACGAGCAGTACTTC
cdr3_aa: CASSSPTSGDEQYF

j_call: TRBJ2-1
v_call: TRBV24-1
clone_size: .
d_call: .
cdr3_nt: TGTGCCACCAGCACAAGCGCCAATGAGCAGTTCTTC
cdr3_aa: CATSTSANEQFF

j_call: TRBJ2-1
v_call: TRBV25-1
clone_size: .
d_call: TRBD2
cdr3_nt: TGTGCCAGCAGTGTCTCTAGCGGGGGGGCCGGGACCTACAATGAGCAGTTCTTC
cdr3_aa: CASSVSSGGAGTYNEQFF

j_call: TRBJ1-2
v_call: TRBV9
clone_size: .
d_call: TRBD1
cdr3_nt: TGTGCCAGCAGCGTAGCTCCAGGGGGGAGAGATGGCTACACCTTC
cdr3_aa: CASSVAPGGRDGYTF

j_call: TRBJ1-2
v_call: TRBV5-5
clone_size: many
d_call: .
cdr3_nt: TGTGCCAGCAGCTTCTCTTCAGGGAGCCCCTATGGCTACACCTTC
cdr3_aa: CASSFSSGSPYGYTF

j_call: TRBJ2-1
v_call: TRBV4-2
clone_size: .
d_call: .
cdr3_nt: TGTGCCAGCAGCCTCGGGACCCCTAGGGATGAGCAGTTCTTC
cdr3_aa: CASSLGTPRDEQFF

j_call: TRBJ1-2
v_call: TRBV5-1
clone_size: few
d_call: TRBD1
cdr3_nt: TGCGCCAGCAGCCGCTCCGGGACAGAATATGGCTACACCTTC
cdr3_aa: CASSRSGTEYGYTF

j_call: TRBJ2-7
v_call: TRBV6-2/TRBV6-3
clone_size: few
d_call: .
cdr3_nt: TGTGCCAGCAGTTGGACGTCCTACGAGCAGTACTTC
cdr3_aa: CASSWTSYEQYF

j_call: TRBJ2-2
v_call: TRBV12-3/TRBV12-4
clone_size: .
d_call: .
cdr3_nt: TGTGCCAGCAGTTTATGGAGCTCGAACACCGGGGAGCTGTTTTTT
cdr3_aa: CASSLWSSNTGELFF

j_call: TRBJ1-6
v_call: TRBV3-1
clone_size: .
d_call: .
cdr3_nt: TGTGCCAGCAGCCAAGGCTCCTGGGTCGGCTCACCCCTCCACTTT
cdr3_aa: CASSQGSWVGSPLHF

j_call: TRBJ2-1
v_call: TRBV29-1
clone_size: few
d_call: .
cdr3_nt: TGCAAGGGCCCCAACCCCAATGAGCAGTTCTTC
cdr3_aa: CKGPNPNEQFF

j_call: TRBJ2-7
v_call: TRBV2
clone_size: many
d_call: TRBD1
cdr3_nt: TGTGCCAGCAGGGACCCGGGACAGGGGTTTTCCTACGAGCAGTACTTC
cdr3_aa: CASRDPGQGFSYEQYF

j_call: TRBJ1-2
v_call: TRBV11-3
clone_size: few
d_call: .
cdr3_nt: TGTGCCAGCAGCTACGCTACAGGCGCAGATTACTATGGCTACACCTTC
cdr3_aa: CASSYATGADYYGYTF

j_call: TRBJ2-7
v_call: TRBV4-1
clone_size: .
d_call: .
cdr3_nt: TGCGCCAGCAGCCAAGCGTCCCCCTACGAGCAGTACTTC
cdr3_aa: CASSQASPYEQYF